Each of the 32 T cell receptor beta chains below was sequenced from the same sample in a study of blood T cell repertoires in COVID-19. Clones were sequenced by immunoSEQ multiplex PCR, and TCRdb holds only the in-frame ones, with some missing. The sample lists around 50,000 clones, over 80% occurring once. Material: peripheral blood. Every receptor here comes from a human donor in a cohort sampled during active COVID-19.

The chain couples TRBV6-5 to TRBJ1-3; 7 bases are a match to TRBD1. V shed 2 bases, J shed 4 bases, and the junction held 5 bases outside the gene matches. Germline V gene lookup returns CDR1 MNHEY and CDR2 SVGAGI. This CDR3 comprises 15 residues. CDR3 bases: TGTGCCAGCAGTTACGACGACAGGGAAGGAAACACCATATATTTT. This codes for CASSYDDREGNTIYF.

The chain links TRBV7-3 to TRBJ2-3; D is undetermined. CDR1 is SGHTA and CDR2 is FQGTGA in the germline V gene. The ends were cut back, 4 bases at V and 2 bases at J, with 7 bases in the middle. This CDR3 comprises 13 residues. The CDR3 loop reads CASSSSPTDTQYF. The CDR3, as DNA: TGTGCCAGCAGCTCGTCCCCCACAGATACGCAGTATTTT.

The chain has TRBV6-4 and TRBJ2-1; 8 bases are a match to TRBD1. From germline, CDR1 is MRHNA and CDR2 SNTAGT. This CDR3 comprises 14 residues. The V segment lost 8 bases and the J segment 10 bases; nucleotides outside the gene matches: 13. This chain's CDR3 is CASGAGTGAGEQFF. The CDR3, as DNA: TGTGCCAGCGGGGCCGGGACAGGCGCCGGGGAGCAGTTCTTC.

The rearrangement joins TRBV6-5 to TRBJ1-2; possibly TRBD1 for D (6 bases). Germline V lookup: CDR1 MNHEY, CDR2 SVGAGI. The CDR3 totals 13 residues. V was cut by 5 bases and J by 4 bases, with 11 bases left in between. Here the CDR3 reads CASSRTGIYGYTF. The CDR3 nucleotides read TGTGCCAGCAGTCGAACAGGGATCTATGGCTACACCTTC.

This clone was seen a few times. V gene TRBV6-6 combines with J gene TRBJ2-7; D gene ambiguous. Germline V gene sequence: CDR1 MNHNY, CDR2 SVGAGI (reference sequence). The CDR3 runs 14 residues. V was pared by 5 bases and J by 3 bases, with 14 bases between. The CDR3, as DNA: TGTGCCAGCAGTGCCTTAGCACAATTCTACGAGCAGTACTTC. Protein product: CASSALAQFYEQYF.

This chain uses TRBV5-1 with TRBJ2-1, with D possibly matching TRBD2 (6 bases). Germline V gene data show CDR1 as SGHRS and CDR2 as YFSETQ. The CDR3 is 15 residues long. Between the trimmed V and J ends, which lost 0 bases and 2 bases, there was a span of 9 bases. The CDR3 nucleotides read TGCGCCAGCAGCTTGGTCGCGGGAACCTACAATGAGCAGTTCTTC. This encodes CASSLVAGTYNEQFF.

V gene TRBV7-2 combines with J gene TRBJ1-1; 7 bases are shared with TRBD1. V shed 4 bases and J 3 bases; nucleotides not matched to a gene: 8. CDR3 size: 15 residues. The germline gives CDR1 SGHTA, CDR2 FQGNSA. CDR3 in amino acids: CASSSQTGLYTEAFF. The CDR3 DNA sequence: TGTGCCAGCAGCTCACAGACAGGGTTGTACACTGAAGCTTTCTTT.

The chain joins TRBV18 to TRBJ2-5; 12 nucleotides align to TRBD1. V was clipped by 5 bases and J by 6 bases; unmatched bases: 7. The length of the CDR3 is 15 residues. Germline assignment: CDR1 KGHSH and CDR2 LQKENI. The chain's CDR3 is CASSSGTGGAKTQYF. The CDR3 DNA reads TGTGCCAGCTCATCCGGGACAGGGGGCGCGAAGACCCAGTACTTC. Based on the CDR3 plus reference TRBV18 and TRBJ2-5, the full variable domain is NAGVMQNPRHLVRRRGQEARLRCSPMKGHSHVYWYRQLPEEGLKFMVYLQKENIIDESGMPKERFSAEFPKEGPSILRIQQVVRGDSAAYFCASSSGTGGAKTQYFGPGTRLLVL.

V gene TRBV5-4 combines with J gene TRBJ2-7, with D possibly matching TRBD2 (5 bases). The CDR3 extends over 15 amino acids. Germline loops: CDR1 SGHNT, CDR2 YYREEE (reference sequence). Trimming stripped 0 bases from V and 3 bases from J, with 13 bases between. DNA for the CDR3: TGTGCCAGCAGCTTGGGGACTGGTGGGGTCTACGAGCAGTACTTC. Protein: CASSLGTGGVYEQYF.

The rearrangement links TRBV5-1 to TRBJ2-3; 7 bases match TRBD1. With V trimmed by 1 base and J by 2 bases, 10 bases remained unmatched. The CDR3 covers 17 residues. From germline, CDR1 is SGHRS and CDR2 YFSETQ. The CDR3 sequence: CASSLKDRPLYTDTQYF. The CDR3 region has the DNA TGCGCCAGCAGCTTGAAGGACAGGCCCTTATACACAGATACGCAGTATTTT.

The chain couples TRBV5-6 to TRBJ1-4; D uncertain. In germline, CDR1 is SGHDT, CDR2 YYEEEE. The length of the CDR3 is 15 residues. V lost 1 base to trimming and J lost 5 bases, with 12 bases between them. The DNA for the CDR3 is TGTGCCAGCAGCTTGTCGCTAGGGAGGAATGAAAAACTGTTTTTT. Protein product: CASSLSLGRNEKLFF.

This CDR3 reads CASSRDRENSPLHF. CDR3 nucleotide sequence: TGTGCCAGCTCACGGGACAGGGAAAATTCACCCCTCCACTTT. The chain uses TRBV18 and TRBJ1-6; TRBD1 aligns across 9 bases. The CDR3 is 14 amino acids. V lost 4 bases and J lost 7; bases outside the gene matches: 2. Germline V gene sequence: CDR1 KGHSH, CDR2 LQKENI.

The CDR3, as DNA: TGTGCCAGTAGGCAGGCCTCGGTGGTCTCTGGAAACACCATATATTTT. Translation gives CASRQASVVSGNTIYF. The chain joins TRBV19 to TRBJ1-3; D not resolved. The CDR3 is 16 amino acids. From germline, CDR1 is LNHDA and CDR2 SQIVND (reference sequence). V was clipped by 6 bases and J by 0 bases, with 15 bases between them.

The chain employs TRBV10-3 and TRBJ2-7; D is possibly TRBD2 (6 bases). Germline CDR1 and CDR2: ENHRY and SYGVKD. This CDR3 has 12 amino acids. Between the trimmed V and J ends, which lost 10 bases and 2 bases, there was a span of 12 bases. Here the CDR3 reads CATRDSTYEQYF. CDR3 sequence (DNA): TGTGCCACCCGGGACTCCACCTACGAGCAGTACTTC.

The J gene is TRBJ1-1, the V gene TRBV30; 11 nucleotides align to TRBD1. J was trimmed by 5 bases and V by 0 bases; bases with no gene match: 2. CDR1 is GTSNPN and CDR2 is SVGIG in the germline V gene (reference sequence). The CDR3 is made up of 14 amino acids. The CDR3 protein is CAWSVGDRGTEAFF. Here the CDR3 DNA reads TGTGCCTGGAGTGTAGGGGACAGGGGGACTGAAGCTTTCTTT.

The chain couples TRBV29-1 to TRBJ1-5; 8 bases map to TRBD1. CDR1 is SQVTM, CDR2 ANQGSEA, per germline. With 5 bases clipped from V and 6 bases from J, the junction kept 6 bases outside the gene matches. This CDR3 contains 13 residues. The chain's CDR3 is CSVIQGAGQPQHF. The DNA for the CDR3 is TGCAGCGTTATCCAGGGGGCAGGTCAGCCCCAGCATTTT.

In its sample, this clone was seen once. This chain links TRBV13 with TRBJ2-3, with 12 bases fitting TRBD2. The CDR3 extends over 16 amino acids. The V and J ends lost 5 bases and 2 bases, in that order; junction bases with no gene match: 5. Germline assignment: CDR1 PRHDT and CDR2 FYEKMQ (reference sequence). CDR3 DNA sequence: TGTGCCAGCAGCGGACTAGCGGGAACATACACAGATACGCAGTATTTT. It codes for CASSGLAGTYTDTQYF.

V usage is TRBV18 and J usage is TRBJ1-2; perhaps TRBD1 as D (6 bases). Germline loops: CDR1 KGHSH, CDR2 LQKENI. The CDR3 spans 15 residues. V was cut by 0 bases and J by 5 bases, with 13 bases left in between. CDR3 DNA sequence: TGTGCCAGCTCACCACCTGGCAGGGGAGGGTATGGCTACACCTTC. Its protein product is CASSPPGRGGYGYTF.

This sequence joins TRBV6-5 and TRBJ1-1, with 7 positions matching TRBD1. Germline values: CDR1 MNHEY, CDR2 SVGAGI. The CDR3 length is 15 residues. V shed 6 bases and J 3 bases; nucleotides not matched to a gene: 10. CDR3 in DNA: TGTGCCAGCAGCCCAGGGGGGAGTGGTCACACTGAAGCTTTCTTT. It encodes CASSPGGSGHTEAFF.

Judged by abundance, this clone is medium-sized. The chain carries TRBV19 and TRBJ1-5; tentatively, D is TRBD1 (5 bases). V lost 10 bases and J 0 bases, leaving 13 bases between the germline ends. The CDR3 extends over 14 amino acids. Germline V CDR1 and CDR2: LNHDA, SQIVND (reference sequence). CDR3 in amino acids: CATTWGGSNQPQHF. The DNA of the CDR3 is TGTGCCACCACCTGGGGGGGTAGCAATCAGCCCCAGCATTTT.

This clone was observed a handful of times. The chain is built from TRBV3-1 (or the pseudogene TRBV3-2) and TRBJ1-1; TRBD1 aligns across 9 bases. Losses at the gene ends were 5 bases for V and 4 bases for J; bases not matched to a gene: 8. The CDR3 has 15 residues. Germline values: CDR1 LGHDT, CDR2 YNNKEL (reference sequence). The CDR3 region has the DNA TGTGCCAGCAGCTTCTGGGACAGGGAGGTCACTGAAGCTTTCTTT. Translated, it gives CASSFWDREVTEAFF.

The chain combines TRBV9 with TRBJ1-6, with a weak D call TRBD1 (6 bases). Germline V gives CDR1 SGDLS, CDR2 YYNGEE. Trimming took 5 bases from V and 8 from J, leaving 17 bases between them. The CDR3 has 15 residues. CDR3 in DNA: TGTGCCAGCAGTGCTACTGGGGGCACTTATTCACCCCTCCACTTT. Translation gives CASSATGGTYSPLHF.

V usage is TRBV2 and J usage is TRBJ2-1; 7 nucleotides match TRBD2. This CDR3 comprises 15 residues. Trimming at V came to 1 base and at J to 6 bases, leaving 6 bases not matched to a gene. Germline V gene lookup returns CDR1 SNHLY and CDR2 FYNNEI. The CDR3 loop reads CASSEVAGAVNEQFF. CDR3 coding DNA: TGTGCCAGCAGTGAAGTTGCGGGAGCCGTCAATGAGCAGTTCTTC.

The V and J genes are TRBV5-4 and TRBJ1-2; D might be TRBD1 (6 bases). The CDR3 is 15 amino acids. The germline V gene encodes CDR1 SGHNT and CDR2 YYREEE (reference sequence). The V gene lost 4 bases and the J gene lost 1 base, with 14 bases spanning the gap. CDR3 nucleotide sequence: TGTGCCAGCAGCAAAGGACAGACCCTTAACTATGGCTACACCTTC. The encoded protein is CASSKGQTLNYGYTF.

This sequence joins TRBV28 and TRBJ2-7, with TRBD1 matching 12 bases. V gave up 2 bases and J gave up 6 bases; unmatched junction bases: 5. This CDR3 has 15 residues. Germline-derived CDR1 and CDR2 are MDHEN and SYDVKM. The CDR3 DNA is TGTGCCAGCAGTTTACTCGGGACAGGGGGCACCGAGCAGTACTTC. Its protein is CASSLLGTGGTEQYF.

The CDR3 nucleotides read TGTGCCAGCTCACCTGGACAGGACAACTATGGCTACACCTTC. It yields the protein CASSPGQDNYGYTF. This rearrangement joins TRBV18 to TRBJ1-2; 7 bases line up with TRBD1. The CDR3 spans 14 residues. Germline CDR1 and CDR2: KGHSH and LQKENI. Unmatched junction bases numbered 3, after V lost 3 bases and J lost 2 bases.

This chain joins TRBV7-2 and TRBJ1-1; no clear D gene. V lost 5 bases to trimming and J lost 0 bases, with 10 bases between them. Germline CDR1 reads SGHTA; CDR2 reads FQGNSA. CDR3 length equals 14 residues. CDR3 residues: CASSKRGMNTEAFF. The CDR3 region has the DNA TGTGCCAGCAGCAAGCGCGGGATGAACACTGAAGCTTTCTTT.

The J gene is TRBJ2-2, the V gene TRBV19; D perhaps matches TRBD1 (7 bases). The CDR3 contains 14 residues. CDR1 and CDR2 from the germline V gene are LNHDA and SQIVND (reference sequence). Trimming removed 1 base from V and 5 bases from J, with 8 bases in between. In nucleotides, the CDR3 is TGTGCCAGTAGTATAGCAGGGGGGACCGGGGAGCTGTTTTTT. The encoded protein is CASSIAGGTGELFF.

This chain joins TRBV5-1 and TRBJ2-5; tentatively, D is TRBD2 (6 bases). Trimming stripped 4 bases from V and 3 bases from J, with 13 bases between. Germline V CDR1 and CDR2: SGHRS, YFSETQ. CDR3 size: 14 residues. In DNA, the CDR3 is TGCGCCAGCAGCCTCGGTGCGGGGAAAGAGACCCAGTACTTC. As protein: CASSLGAGKETQYF.

The V call is TRBV27, the J call TRBJ2-5; D ambiguous. Germline V gene sequence: CDR1 MNHEY, CDR2 SMNVEV (reference sequence). V was pared by 8 bases and J by 5 bases, with 9 bases between. The CDR3 sequence is 11 residues long. The CDR3 DNA sequence: TGTGCCAGCGGGCCTCGCGAGACCCAGTACTTC. This encodes CASGPRETQYF.

V usage is TRBV6-2 or TRBV6-3 and J usage is TRBJ2-2, with TRBD2 matching over 12 bases. Germline V gene sequence: CDR1 MNHEY, CDR2 SVGEGT. The CDR3 length is 16 residues. Trimming removed 6 bases from V and 7 bases from J; junction bases left unmatched: 9. CDR3 coding DNA: TGTGCCAGCAGCCCTCTAGCGGGGGGGCCTAACGGGGAGCTGTTTTTT. It yields the protein CASSPLAGGPNGELFF.

This rearrangement joins TRBV18 to TRBJ1-5; 9 nucleotides line up with TRBD1. V lost 1 base, J lost 4 bases, and 8 bases stayed unmatched. CDR1 is KGHSH, CDR2 LQKENI, per germline. The CDR3 sequence is 17 residues long. CDR3 protein: CASSPRGQGRNNQPQHF. CDR3 sequence (DNA): TGTGCCAGCTCACCACGGGGACAGGGAAGAAATAATCAGCCCCAGCATTTT. Variable domain in full (rest from reference TRBV18 and TRBJ1-5): NAGVMQNPRHLVRRRGQEARLRCSPMKGHSHVYWYRQLPEEGLKFMVYLQKENIIDESGMPKERFSAEFPKEGPSILRIQQVVRGDSAAYFCASSPRGQGRNNQPQHFGDGTRLSIL.